A single sample gave rise to the 22 T cell receptor beta chains below, sequenced in a study of blood T cells in healthy people across ages. Sample-barcoded 5' priming and a J-beta primer mix drove a second PCR of roughly 6 to 12 cycles. Each CDR3 protein gets one entry after TCRdb re-called the 5' RACE reads with MiXCR. The top ten clones hold around a fifth of a sample with 910,000 or so distinct CDR3 sequences, roughly half of them seen once. What was sequenced was blood. The receptors shown here come from a woman aged 55-69 years in good health.

The chain couples TRBV5-6 to TRBJ1-2, with a weak D call TRBD1 (5 bases). Deletions cut 4 bases from V and 4 bases from J, with 11 bases between. The CDR3 spans 13 residues. Germline-derived CDR1 and CDR2 are SGHDT and YYEEEE. This CDR3 is CASSGGRTYGYTF. The DNA for the CDR3 is TGTGCCAGCAGCGGGGGACGGACCTATGGCTACACCTTC.

V usage is TRBV4-3 and J usage is TRBJ2-7; D may be TRBD2 (5 bases). This CDR3 spans 14 amino acids. The germline gives CDR1 LGHNA, CDR2 YSLEER. Deletions cut 0 bases from V and 4 bases from J, with 10 bases between. The CDR3: CASSQDLATYEQYF. The DNA of the CDR3 is TGCGCCAGCAGCCAAGATTTAGCGACGTACGAGCAGTACTTC.

The V and J genes are TRBV4-1 and TRBJ2-1, with 10 bases lining up with TRBD2. The CDR3 has 14 residues. Trimming took 0 bases from V and 10 from J; bases not matched to a gene: 3. CDR1 is MGHRA, CDR2 YSYEKL, per germline. The CDR3 sequence: CASSQELAGYEQFF. The CDR3 DNA is TGCGCCAGCAGCCAAGAACTAGCGGGGTACGAGCAGTTCTTC.

This clonotype appeared many times. The chain carries TRBV12-3 or TRBV12-4 and TRBJ1-1; 7 positions match TRBD1. This CDR3 has 14 amino acids. J lost 1 base, V lost 3 bases, and 2 bases had no gene match. This chain's CDR3 is CASSFRDRNTEAFF. The CDR3 coding sequence is TGTGCCAGCAGTTTCCGGGACAGGAACACTGAAGCTTTCTTT.

V gene TRBV7-9 combines with J gene TRBJ2-3, with 7 bases fitting TRBD2. The CDR3 covers 14 residues. Germline CDR1 SEHNR, CDR2 FQNEAQ (reference sequence). With 5 bases clipped from V and 2 bases from J, the junction kept 4 bases outside the gene matches. CDR3 in amino acids: CASSPRDYTDTQYF. For the CDR3, the DNA is TGTGCCAGCAGCCCCCGGGACTACACAGATACGCAGTATTTT. Based on the CDR3 plus reference TRBV7-9 and TRBJ2-3, the full variable domain is DTGVSQNPRHKITKRGQNVTFRCDPISEHNRLYWYRQTLGQGPEFLTYFQNEAQLEKSRLLSDRFSAERPKGSFSTLEIQRTEQGDSAMYLCASSPRDYTDTQYFGPGTRLTVL.

This clonotype appeared a few times. In DNA form, the CDR3 reads TGTGCCAGCAGTTCTCCGGGGACGTCAGCTGAAAATACGCAGTATTTT. Encoded protein: CASSSPGTSAENTQYF. J is TRBJ2-3 and V is TRBV6-6; either TRBD1 or TRBD2 may fit D (5 bases each). Germline-derived CDR1 and CDR2 are MNHNY and SVGAGI (reference sequence). V was trimmed by 4 bases and J by 7 bases, leaving 21 bases between them. This CDR3 is built from 16 residues.

This chain uses TRBV27 with TRBJ1-6; possible D gene TRBD1, 6 bases. V gave up 5 bases and J gave up 10 bases, with 24 bases separating them. Germline values: CDR1 MNHEY, CDR2 SMNVEV (reference sequence). CDR3 length: 17 residues. The CDR3 spells CASSSLRGTFGGSPLHF. The CDR3 DNA sequence: TGTGCCAGCAGTAGCCTAAGAGGGACATTTGGGGGATCACCCCTCCACTTT.

This clonotype was seen more than once but under ten times. V usage is TRBV5-1 and J usage is TRBJ2-1; unclear D gene. Germline loops: CDR1 SGHRS, CDR2 YFSETQ. V dropped 1 base and J dropped 7 bases, with 21 bases sitting between them. CDR3 length: 17 amino acids. The CDR3 coding sequence is TGCGCCAGCAGCTTGAAGGAGCTTCTACCTCCCGGGAATGAGCAGTTCTTC. This translates into CASSLKELLPPGNEQFF.

Worth noting for this clonotype: Compared with germline, one end of the junction differs, possibly owing to a read error. The V and J genes are TRBV6-2 or TRBV6-3 and TRBJ1-4; D is uncertain. CDR3 size: 11 residues. CDR1 MNHEY and CDR2 SVGEGT come from the germline V gene. The CDR3 DNA reads TGTGGCAGCAGCATAGCAGAAAAACTGTTTTTT. The encoded protein is CGSSIAEKLFF.

This rearrangement joins TRBV3-1 to TRBJ2-7; D not resolved. Trimming cost V 0 bases and J 5 bases, with 8 bases left between them. The CDR3 is 13 residues long. The germline CDR1 and CDR2 sequences are LGHDT and YNNKEL (reference sequence). DNA for the CDR3: TGTGCCAGCAGCCAAGATAGGAACCACGAGCAGTACTTC. The encoded protein is CASSQDRNHEQYF.

A word on this clonotype: The junction does not match germline at one end; this may be a read error. This chain uses TRBV29-1 with TRBJ2-7; D unresolved. Germline lookup yields CDR1 SQVTM and CDR2 ANQGSEA. This CDR3 is 12 amino acids long. This CDR3 reads CSVELSSFEQYF. The CDR3 bases are TGCAGCGTAGAACTGAGCTCCTTCGAGCAGTACTTC.

This rearrangement joins TRBV4-1 to TRBJ2-4, with D possibly matching TRBD2 (5 bases). The J call is doubtful: the DNA matches TRBJ2-7 better. There are 15 residues in the CDR3. CDR1 is MGHRA and CDR2 is YSYEKL in the germline V gene. The CDR3 DNA reads TGCGCCAGCAGCCAAGACTTAGCGCCTACCTACGAGCAGTACTTC. Amino acids: CASSQDLAPTYEQYF.

This chain uses TRBV10-3 with TRBJ2-1, with D maybe TRBD1 (6 bases). Near its end, the DNA agrees better with TRBJ2-7, so the J call may be wrong. CDR1 ENHRY and CDR2 SYGVKD come from the germline V gene. The CDR3 consists of 19 residues. The CDR3 protein is CAISARVGAGKSSYNEQYF. CDR3 coding DNA: TGTGCCATCAGTGCCCGGGTGGGGGCAGGGAAAAGTTCCTACAATGAGCAGTACTTC.

The gene calls are TRBV29-1 and TRBJ2-3; D may be TRBD1 (6 bases). Per the germline V gene, CDR1 is SQVTM and CDR2 is ANQGSEA. This CDR3 has 13 amino acids. V was cut by 4 bases and J by 5 bases, with 13 bases left in between. The CDR3 DNA is TGCAGCGTTGCTGGGCAGGGGAGAGATACGCAGTATTTT. The encoded protein is CSVAGQGRDTQYF.

This clonotype appeared a few times. This chain links TRBV7-9 with TRBJ2-4; D uncertain. CDR1 and CDR2 from the germline V gene are SEHNR and FQNEAQ (reference sequence). The CDR3 runs 15 residues. The germline V and J ends were trimmed by 1 base and 5 bases, with 12 bases remaining between them. The CDR3 nucleotides read TGTGCCAGCAGCTTAGGGCACATTGATCAAAACATTCAGTACTTC. Translated: CASSLGHIDQNIQYF. Combining the CDR3 with reference TRBV7-9 and TRBJ2-4 gives the whole variable domain DTGVSQNPRHKITKRGQNVTFRCDPISEHNRLYWYRQTLGQGPEFLTYFQNEAQLEKSRLLSDRFSAERPKGSFSTLEIQRTEQGDSAMYLCASSLGHIDQNIQYFGAGTRLSVL.

This clonotype was found a few times. V gene TRBV11-2 combines with J gene TRBJ2-3, with D perhaps being TRBD1 or TRBD2 (5 bases each). This CDR3 has 16 amino acids. Germline V CDR1 and CDR2: SGHAT, FQNNGV. V was pared by 5 bases and J by 0 bases, with 15 bases between. The CDR3 here is CASSGHLASSTDTQYF. CDR3 bases: TGTGCCAGCAGCGGACACCTAGCTTCTAGCACAGATACGCAGTATTTT.

Only one count was recorded for this clonotype. The chain recombines TRBV12-3 or TRBV12-4 with TRBJ2-7; 7 nucleotides match TRBD2. The J call may not be correct, given that the DNA end is closer to TRBJ2-5. The CDR3 loop spans 13 amino acids. The CDR3 nucleotides are TGTGCCAGCAGTAGGTCGGGGGGAAAGACCCAGTACTTC. Protein product: CASSRSGGKTQYF.

This chain uses TRBV7-9 with TRBJ1-1; D not resolved. V lost 5 bases and J 1 base, leaving 11 bases between the germline ends. This CDR3 has 14 amino acids. Germline assignment: CDR1 SEHNR and CDR2 FQNEAQ (reference sequence). The chain's CDR3 is CASSQQWENTEAFF. CDR3 DNA: TGTGCCAGCAGCCAACAATGGGAGAACACTGAAGCTTTCTTT.

This clonotype was counted ten times or more. V and J are TRBV4-2 and TRBJ1-2; D perhaps matches TRBD1 (6 bases). Per germline, CDR1 LGHNA and CDR2 YNFKEQ. The ends were cut back, 6 bases at V and 3 bases at J, with 14 bases in the middle. CDR3 length: 14 amino acids. CDR3: CASSQRGEDYGYTF. As DNA, the CDR3 is TGTGCCAGCAGTCAAAGGGGGGAGGACTATGGCTACACCTTC.

The chain has TRBV9 and TRBJ2-3, with 7 bases fitting TRBD2. CDR3 length: 15 amino acids. V was pared by 0 bases and J by 1 base, with 2 bases of the junction left unmatched. Germline V gene data show CDR1 as SGDLS and CDR2 as YYNGEE. The CDR3 is CASSVGSGGTDTQYF. The CDR3 nucleotides read TGTGCCAGCAGCGTAGGCAGCGGGGGCACAGATACGCAGTATTTT.

This clonotype was recorded a few times. The DNA for the CDR3 is TGCGCCAGCAGCCCCCAAGACCATCGGACTAGCGGCTACGAGCAGTACTTC. As protein: CASSPQDHRTSGYEQYF. The V call is TRBV4-1, the J call TRBJ2-7; 10 bases line up with TRBD2. Germline CDR1 and CDR2: MGHRA and YSYEKL. V was pared by 4 bases and J by 3 bases, with 12 bases of the junction left unmatched. The CDR3 is 17 amino acids.

The V call is TRBV6-6, the J call TRBJ2-1; D gene ambiguous. Between the trimmed V and J ends, which lost 5 bases and 5 bases, there was a span of 16 bases. Germline CDR1 reads MNHNY; CDR2 reads SVGAGI (reference sequence). The CDR3 extends over 15 amino acids. The CDR3 DNA is TGTGCCAGCAGTGATCGCAGTGCCGTAGACAATGAGCAGTTCTTC. This translates into CASSDRSAVDNEQFF.